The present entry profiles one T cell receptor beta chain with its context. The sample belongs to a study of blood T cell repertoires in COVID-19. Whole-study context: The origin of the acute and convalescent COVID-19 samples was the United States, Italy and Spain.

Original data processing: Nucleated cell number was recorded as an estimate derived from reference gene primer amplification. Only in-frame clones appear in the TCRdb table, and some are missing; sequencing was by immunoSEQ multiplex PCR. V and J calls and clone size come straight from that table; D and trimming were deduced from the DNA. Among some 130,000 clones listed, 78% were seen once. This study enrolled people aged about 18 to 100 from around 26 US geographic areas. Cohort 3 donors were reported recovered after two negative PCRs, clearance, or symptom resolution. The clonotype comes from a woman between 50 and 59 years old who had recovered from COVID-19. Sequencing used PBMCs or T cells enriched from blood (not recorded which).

CDR3 residues: CASSQGRQGIQPQHF. In nucleotides, the CDR3 is TGCGCCAGCAGCCAAGGTAGACAGGGAATTCAGCCCCAGCATTTT. The J gene is TRBJ1-5, the V gene TRBV4-1; 7 bases are shared with TRBD1. This CDR3 has 15 amino acids. With 1 base clipped from V and 6 bases from J, the junction kept 6 bases outside the gene matches. Per germline, CDR1 MGHRA and CDR2 YSYEKL.